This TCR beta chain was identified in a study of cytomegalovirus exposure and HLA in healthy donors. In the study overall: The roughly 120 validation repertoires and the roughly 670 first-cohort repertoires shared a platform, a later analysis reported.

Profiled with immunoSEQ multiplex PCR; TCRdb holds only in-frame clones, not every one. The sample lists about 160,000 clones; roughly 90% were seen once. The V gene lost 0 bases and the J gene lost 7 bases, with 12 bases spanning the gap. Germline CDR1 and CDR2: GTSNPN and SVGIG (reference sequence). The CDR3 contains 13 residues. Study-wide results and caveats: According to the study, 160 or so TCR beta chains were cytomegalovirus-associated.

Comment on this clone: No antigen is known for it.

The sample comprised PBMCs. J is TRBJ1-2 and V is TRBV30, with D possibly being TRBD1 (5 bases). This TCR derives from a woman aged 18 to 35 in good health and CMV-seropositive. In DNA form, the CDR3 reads TGTGCCTGGAGTGTCGGCAGGGATATTGGCTACACCTTC. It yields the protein CAWSVGRDIGYTF.